Shown below are 30 T cell receptor beta chains from a single sample sequenced in a study of control samples from healthy donors and cancer patients. Clones were read by immunoSEQ multiplex PCR, and TCRdb kept only the in-frame ones, dropping some. The top ten hold around a fifth of the sample, which has over 75,000 clones, roughly 80% seen once. Source material: blood. These receptors were obtained from a man aged 25-45 years in good health.

In this sample, this clone turned up a few times. CDR3 loop: CASSTGGTGNEKLFF. CDR3 nucleotides: TGCGCCAGCAGCACGGGAGGGACAGGGAATGAAAAACTGTTTTTT. This sequence joins TRBV5-1 and TRBJ1-4; 9 bases agree with TRBD1. CDR3 size: 15 residues. Germline CDR1 SGHRS, CDR2 YFSETQ. J lost 5 bases, V lost 4 bases, and 6 bases had no gene match.

This clone was seen only once. J is TRBJ1-5 and V is TRBV2; D not certain. This CDR3 contains 13 residues. V lost 8 bases and J lost 7, with 15 bases in between. Germline assignment: CDR1 SNHLY and CDR2 FYNNEI. The chain's CDR3 is CASHGGVRQPQHF. CDR3 sequence (DNA): TGTGCCAGCCACGGCGGAGTGAGACAGCCCCAGCATTTT. The entire variable domain, with the rest obtained from reference TRBV2 and TRBJ1-5, is as follows: EPEVTQTPSHQVTQMGQEVILRCVPISNHLYFYWYRQILGQKVEFLVSFYNNEISEKSEIFDDQFSVERPDGSNFTLKIRSTKLEDSAMYFCASHGGVRQPQHFGDGTRLSIL.

This chain uses TRBV5-1 with TRBJ1-2; 9 bases are a match to TRBD1. The CDR3 spans 19 residues. V shed 4 bases, J shed 0 bases, and the junction held 16 bases outside the gene matches. The germline V gene has CDR1 SGHRS and CDR2 YFSETQ. CDR3 in amino acids: CASSDHRDREGVANYGYTF. In DNA form, the CDR3 reads TGCGCCAGCAGCGATCACCGGGACAGGGAAGGGGTAGCTAACTATGGCTACACCTTC.

This chain links TRBV18 with TRBJ1-1, with D possibly TRBD1 on 5 matching bases. The CDR3 contains 15 residues. The V end lost 6 bases, the J end lost 0 bases, and 14 bases lay between the germline ends. Germline-derived CDR1 and CDR2 are KGHSH and LQKENI. The CDR3 protein is CASSYTRGVNTEAFF. The CDR3 DNA is TGTGCCAGCTCTTACACCAGAGGGGTGAACACTGAAGCTTTCTTT. The full variable domain, with the rest looked up from reference TRBV18 and TRBJ1-1, is NAGVMQNPRHLVRRRGQEARLRCSPMKGHSHVYWYRQLPEEGLKFMVYLQKENIIDESGMPKERFSAEFPKEGPSILRIQQVVRGDSAAYFCASSYTRGVNTEAFFGQGTRLTVV.

The CDR3 loop reads CASSMGPRDFTGELFF. CDR3 DNA: TGTGCCAGTAGTATGGGGCCGAGAGACTTCACCGGGGAGCTGTTTTTT. V is TRBV19 and J is TRBJ2-2, with D maybe TRBD1 (5 bases). V dropped 3 bases and J dropped 4 bases, with 15 bases sitting between them. Looked up from germline, CDR1 is LNHDA and CDR2 is SQIVND (reference sequence). The CDR3 sequence is 16 residues long.

The V gene is TRBV7-9, the J gene TRBJ1-5, with D unclear. CDR1 and CDR2 (germline): SEHNR, FQNEAQ (reference sequence). This CDR3 comprises 15 residues. Trimming cost V 1 base and J 3 bases, with 10 bases left between them. The CDR3 region is CASSLDGRYNQPQHF. CDR3 DNA: TGTGCCAGCAGCTTAGACGGGCGTTACAATCAGCCCCAGCATTTT.

V is TRBV6-6 and J is TRBJ1-2; the match to TRBD1 covers 11 bases. The CDR3 runs 16 residues. Trimming took 2 bases from V and 4 from J; bases not matched to a gene: 6. CDR1 is MNHNY, CDR2 SVGAGI, per germline (reference sequence). CDR3 in amino acids: CASSYKGQGAGYGYTF. The DNA of the CDR3 is TGTGCCAGCAGTTACAAAGGACAGGGGGCTGGCTATGGCTACACCTTC.

The rearrangement links TRBV28 to TRBJ2-7; 10 positions agree with TRBD1. CDR1 is MDHEN, CDR2 SYDVKM, per germline. Trimming took 3 bases from V and 3 from J; bases not matched to a gene: 5. This CDR3 has 15 amino acids. The CDR3 DNA reads as TGTGCCAGCAGTTTTCCTGGACAGGGGGTCTACGAGCAGTACTTC. Translating gives CASSFPGQGVYEQYF.

This clone has only one observation. This sequence joins TRBV6-1 and TRBJ2-1; perhaps TRBD2 as D (6 bases). This CDR3 is 14 amino acids long. Germline lookup yields CDR1 MNHNS and CDR2 SASEGT. V lost 0 bases to trimming and J lost 6 bases, with 9 bases between them. CDR3 sequence reads: CASSEAGGFNEQFF. The DNA for the CDR3 is TGTGCCAGCAGTGAAGCGGGAGGTTTCAATGAGCAGTTCTTC.

Concerning this clone itself: The sample has other DNA sequences that encode this CDR3 too. This chain connects TRBV2 to TRBJ1-2; 7 bases are a match to TRBD1. J was trimmed by 4 bases and V by 4 bases; bases with no gene match: 3. The CDR3 is made up of 13 amino acids. CDR1 and CDR2 from the germline V gene are SNHLY and FYNNEI. The CDR3: CASSVQGGYGYTF. CDR3 nucleotide sequence: TGTGCCAGCAGTGTGCAGGGGGGCTATGGCTACACCTTC.

The chain links TRBV7-9 to TRBJ1-5; 11 positions match TRBD1. With 1 base clipped from V and 6 bases from J, the junction kept 5 bases outside the gene matches. The CDR3 totals 16 residues. Germline values: CDR1 SEHNR, CDR2 FQNEAQ (reference sequence). Here the CDR3 DNA reads TGTGCCAGCAGCTTAGAGTTGGGACAGGGGGTTCAGCCCCAGCATTTT. Its translation: CASSLELGQGVQPQHF.

The chain joins TRBV4-1 to TRBJ1-5; tentative D call: TRBD1 (5 bases). V lost 0 bases to trimming and J lost 0 bases, with 9 bases between them. CDR3 length: 16 residues. Looked up from germline, CDR1 is MGHRA and CDR2 is YSYEKL. Here the CDR3 DNA reads TGCGCCAGCAGCCAAGATGGCAGGGCTAGCAATCAGCCCCAGCATTTT. Translation: CASSQDGRASNQPQHF.

This clone was detected only once. The chain links TRBV19 to TRBJ1-6, with 7 bases that match TRBD1. Trimming took 5 bases from V and 7 from J; bases not matched to a gene: 11. Germline V lookup: CDR1 LNHDA, CDR2 SQIVND (reference sequence). The CDR3 spans 16 residues. In DNA form, the CDR3 reads TGTGCCAGTAGTCCGACCCAGGACAGGCGAAATTCACCCCTCCACTTT. It codes for CASSPTQDRRNSPLHF.

The chain combines TRBV30 with TRBJ1-1, with a possible D match to TRBD1 (5 bases). Germline V lookup: CDR1 GTSNPN, CDR2 SVGIG (reference sequence). The CDR3 contains 13 residues. Trimming shortened V by 0 bases and J by 0 bases, and 5 bases separated the two germline ends. The CDR3: CAWSVGVNTEAFF. The CDR3 bases are TGTGCCTGGAGTGTAGGGGTGAACACTGAAGCTTTCTTT. Based on the CDR3 plus reference TRBV30 and TRBJ1-1, the full variable domain is SQTIHQWPATLVQPVGSPLSLECTVEGTSNPNLYWYRQAAGRGLQLLFYSVGIGQISSEVPQNLSASRPQDRQFILSSKKLLLSDSGFYLCAWSVGVNTEAFFGQGTRLTVV.

Only a few counts were recorded for this clone. The genes are TRBV11-2 and TRBJ1-3; TRBD1 might be the D (5 bases). The CDR3 length is 15 residues. Trimming removed 3 bases from V and 4 bases from J, with 13 bases in between. Germline CDR1 reads SGHAT; CDR2 reads FQNNGV. The CDR3 sequence: CASSFRTRVGNTIYF. For the CDR3, the DNA is TGTGCCAGCAGCTTTCGGACACGAGTGGGAAACACCATATATTTT.

The chain combines TRBV5-6 with TRBJ1-1, with a tentative D call TRBD1 (5 bases). The V gene lost 0 bases and the J gene lost 0 bases, with 12 bases spanning the gap. Per germline, CDR1 SGHDT and CDR2 YYEEEE. There are 16 residues in the CDR3. In DNA, the CDR3 is TGTGCCAGCAGCTTGGCGATAGGGACCATGAACACTGAAGCTTTCTTT. This encodes CASSLAIGTMNTEAFF.

The chain is built from TRBV5-1 and TRBJ2-3; TRBD2 agrees at 12 bases. J gave up 4 bases and V 4 bases, and 10 bases lay outside the gene matches. The CDR3 is made up of 17 amino acids. The V gene's germline CDR1 is SGHRS and CDR2 YFSETQ. CDR3 nucleotides: TGCGCCAGCAGCGCCGTATCCGGACTAGCGGGGTCAGATACGCAGTATTTT. Translated: CASSAVSGLAGSDTQYF.

This clone was counted a few times. The chain couples TRBV30 to TRBJ1-2; unclear D gene. CDR3 length equals 12 residues. The germline CDR1 and CDR2 sequences are GTSNPN and SVGIG (reference sequence). V lost 8 bases and J 2 bases, leaving 12 bases between the germline ends. The CDR3 region is CARDNRNYGYTF. The CDR3 nucleotides read TGTGCCAGAGACAACCGAAACTATGGCTACACCTTC.

The chain combines TRBV29-1 with TRBJ1-1; possible D gene TRBD1, 6 bases. Trimming took 4 bases from V and 0 from J, leaving 9 bases between them. This CDR3 region has 13 residues. Germline V CDR1 and CDR2: SQVTM, ANQGSEA. CDR3 in amino acids: CSVGTEMNTEAFF. CDR3 sequence (DNA): TGCAGCGTTGGGACAGAGATGAACACTGAAGCTTTCTTT.

This clone has more than one count but fewer than ten. Other DNA variants within this sample encode the same CDR3. The V and J genes are TRBV28 and TRBJ2-7; perhaps TRBD2 as D (5 bases). The CDR3 extends over 12 amino acids. Germline lookup yields CDR1 MDHEN and CDR2 SYDVKM. The V end was cut by 5 bases, the J end by 2 bases, with 7 bases between. CDR3 nucleotide sequence: TGTGCCAGCAGTCCCGGGGCCTACGAGCAGTACTTC. Its translation is CASSPGAYEQYF.

The chain employs TRBV5-5 and TRBJ2-1, with D possibly being TRBD2 (5 bases). Germline CDR1 SGHKS, CDR2 YYEKEE (reference sequence). CDR3 length equals 13 residues. V lost 0 bases and J 9 bases, leaving 10 bases between the germline ends. In DNA form, the CDR3 reads TGTGCCAGCAGCTTGGTTCTTGGGAGTGAGCAGTTCTTC. Protein sequence: CASSLVLGSEQFF.

This chain links TRBV7-9 with TRBJ2-1; D is perhaps TRBD1 (6 bases). There are 13 residues in the CDR3. V was pared by 4 bases and J by 5 bases, with 9 bases between. CDR1 and CDR2 (germline): SEHNR, FQNEAQ (reference sequence). The chain's CDR3 is CASSYTGNNEQFF. The DNA of the CDR3 is TGTGCCAGCAGCTATACAGGGAACAATGAGCAGTTCTTC.

V is TRBV7-9 and J is TRBJ1-1; D not resolved. Germline V gene sequence: CDR1 SEHNR, CDR2 FQNEAQ (reference sequence). The CDR3 runs to 16 residues. V shed 1 base and J shed 1 base, with 13 bases lying between them. CDR3 in DNA: TGTGCCAGCAGCTTAGAGGCACCAGGTAGGAACACTGAAGCTTTCTTT. Translation: CASSLEAPGRNTEAFF. Supplemented by reference TRBV7-9 and TRBJ1-1, the full variable domain reads DTGVSQNPRHKITKRGQNVTFRCDPISEHNRLYWYRQTLGQGPEFLTYFQNEAQLEKSRLLSDRFSAERPKGSFSTLEIQRTEQGDSAMYLCASSLEAPGRNTEAFFGQGTRLTVV.

CDR3 sequence (DNA): TGCGCCAGCAGGGAACTCCGGGACAGGGGGCTCCTCGGGGATAGCAATCAGCCCCAGCATTTT. This encodes CASRELRDRGLLGDSNQPQHF. The V and J genes are TRBV10-1 and TRBJ1-5; 12 bases map to TRBD1. Germline V gene data show CDR1 as WNHNN and CDR2 as SYGVQD (reference sequence). The length of the CDR3 is 21 residues. J lost 0 bases, V lost 6 bases, and 18 bases had no gene match.

The chain links TRBV7-2 to TRBJ1-5, with D hard to call. The V gene lost 1 base and the J gene lost 5 bases, with 6 bases spanning the gap. CDR1 is SGHTA and CDR2 is FQGNSA in the germline V gene. The CDR3 length is 13 residues. CDR3 coding DNA: TGTGCCAGCAGCTTAGTTGTCGATCAGCCCCAGCATTTT. Translation gives CASSLVVDQPQHF. The whole variable domain, remainder taken from reference TRBV7-2 and TRBJ1-5, is GAGVSQSPSNKVTEKGKDVELRCDPISGHTALYWYRQSLGQGLEFLIYFQGNSAPDKSGLPSDRFSAERTGGSVSTLTIQRTQQEDSAVYLCASSLVVDQPQHFGDGTRLSIL.

This clone has a single count. This chain uses TRBV20-1 with TRBJ2-2; D is perhaps TRBD1 (5 bases). Trimming left V 3 bases short and J 4 bases short, with 12 bases between. Germline V gene data show CDR1 as DFQATT and CDR2 as SNEGSKA (reference sequence). CDR3 length: 14 residues. The CDR3 here is CSASLNRGTGELFF. CDR3 DNA sequence: TGCAGTGCTAGTTTAAATAGGGGCACCGGGGAGCTGTTTTTT.

The chain has TRBV10-3 and TRBJ1-5; weak D call: TRBD1 (5 bases). V dropped 3 bases and J dropped 3 bases, with 6 bases sitting between them. The CDR3 has 13 residues. Germline-derived CDR1 and CDR2 are ENHRY and SYGVKD. The CDR3 DNA follows: TGTGCCATCAGTGAAGGACACAATCAGCCCCAGCATTTT. The encoded protein is CAISEGHNQPQHF.

This rearrangement joins TRBV6-7 to TRBJ2-7, with a possible D match to TRBD1 (5 bases). TRBV6-7 is known as an ORF, though its function is uncertain. V lost 2 bases and J lost 2, with 16 bases in between. The CDR3 sequence is 16 residues long. The CDR3 nucleotides are TGTGCCAGCAGTTACAACGTGACAGACAAACCCTACGAGCAGTACTTC. This sequence encodes CASSYNVTDKPYEQYF.

V gene TRBV19 combines with J gene TRBJ2-3, with TRBD2 matching 8 bases. Germline CDR1 is LNHDA and CDR2 is SQIVND (reference sequence). The CDR3 runs 17 residues. The ends lost 5 bases at V and 6 bases at J; junction bases unmatched: 16. The CDR3 is CASSPKGMTPGGDTQYF. The CDR3 DNA follows: TGTGCCAGTAGTCCTAAAGGGATGACGCCGGGAGGGGATACGCAGTATTTT.

This chain uses TRBV10-3 with TRBJ1-1, with D uncertain. The CDR3 loop spans 14 amino acids. Germline loops: CDR1 ENHRY, CDR2 SYGVKD. The V end was cut by 2 bases, the J end by 3 bases, with 10 bases between. CDR3 protein: CAISEERRDTEAFF. CDR3 nucleotides: TGTGCCATCAGTGAGGAACGGAGGGACACTGAAGCTTTCTTT.